This TCR beta chain was sequenced in a study of blood T cell repertoires in COVID-19. In the study overall: From T cells, B-cell-depleted T cells, or PBMCs came the material, which was cDNA or gDNA.

V was clipped by 4 bases and J by 1 base, with 14 bases between them. The CDR3 sequence is 16 residues long. CDR1 and CDR2 from the germline V gene are SGHKS and YYEKEE (reference sequence). Method: immunoSEQ multiplex PCR; TCRdb's copy keeps in-frame clones and lacks some. This sample has some 360,000 clones, with approximately 89% found just once. The TCR sequence derives from a woman in her sixties or seventies with COVID-19, enrolled during active disease. The sequenced sample was peripheral blood. The chain recombines TRBV5-5 with TRBJ2-2; a weak D match, TRBD1 (6 bases). DNA for the CDR3: TGTGCCAGCAGCCGGCAGGGGTCACAGAACACCGGGGAGCTGTTTTTT. Translation: CASSRQGSQNTGELFF.